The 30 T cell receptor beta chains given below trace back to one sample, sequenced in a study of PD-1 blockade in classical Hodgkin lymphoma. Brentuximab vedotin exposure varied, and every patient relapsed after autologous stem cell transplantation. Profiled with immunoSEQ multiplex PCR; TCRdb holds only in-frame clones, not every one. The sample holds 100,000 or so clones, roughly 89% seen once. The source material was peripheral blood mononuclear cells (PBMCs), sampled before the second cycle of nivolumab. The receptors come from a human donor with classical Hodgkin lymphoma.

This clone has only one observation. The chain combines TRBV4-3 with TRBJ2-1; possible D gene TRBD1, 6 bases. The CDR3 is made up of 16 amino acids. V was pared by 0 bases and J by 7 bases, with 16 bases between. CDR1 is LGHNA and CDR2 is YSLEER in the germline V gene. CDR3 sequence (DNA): TGCGCCAGCAGCCAAGATGTCTTAACAGGGCGAAATGAGCAGTTCTTC. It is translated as CASSQDVLTGRNEQFF.

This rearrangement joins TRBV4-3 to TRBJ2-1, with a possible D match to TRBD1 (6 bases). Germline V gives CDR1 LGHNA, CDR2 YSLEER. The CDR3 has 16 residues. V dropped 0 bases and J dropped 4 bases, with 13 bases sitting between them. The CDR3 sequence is CASSQDRQGWYNEQFF. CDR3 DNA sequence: TGCGCCAGCAGCCAAGATCGGCAGGGGTGGTACAATGAGCAGTTCTTC.

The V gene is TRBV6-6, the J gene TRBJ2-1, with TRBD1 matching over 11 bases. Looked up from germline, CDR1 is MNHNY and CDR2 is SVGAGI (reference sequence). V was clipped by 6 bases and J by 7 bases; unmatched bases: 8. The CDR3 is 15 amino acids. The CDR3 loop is CASRDRDRGANEQFF. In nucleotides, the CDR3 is TGTGCCAGCAGAGACCGGGACAGGGGGGCGAATGAGCAGTTCTTC.

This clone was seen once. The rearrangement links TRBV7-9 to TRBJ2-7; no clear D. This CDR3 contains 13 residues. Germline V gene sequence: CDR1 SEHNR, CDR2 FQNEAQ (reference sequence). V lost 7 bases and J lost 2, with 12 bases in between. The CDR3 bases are TGTGCCAGCAATCGAGGCGAAACCTACGAGCAGTACTTC. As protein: CASNRGETYEQYF. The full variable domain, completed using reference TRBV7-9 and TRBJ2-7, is DTGVSQNPRHKITKRGQNVTFRCDPISEHNRLYWYRQTLGQGPEFLTYFQNEAQLEKSRLLSDRFSAERPKGSFSTLEIQRTEQGDSAMYLCASNRGETYEQYFGPGTRLTVT.

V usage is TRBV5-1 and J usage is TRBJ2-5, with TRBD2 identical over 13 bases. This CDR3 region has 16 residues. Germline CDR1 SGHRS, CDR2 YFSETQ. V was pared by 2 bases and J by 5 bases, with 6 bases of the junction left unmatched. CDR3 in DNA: TGCGCCAGCAGCTTACTAGCGGGGGGGCCCCCGGAGACCCAGTACTTC. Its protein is CASSLLAGGPPETQYF.

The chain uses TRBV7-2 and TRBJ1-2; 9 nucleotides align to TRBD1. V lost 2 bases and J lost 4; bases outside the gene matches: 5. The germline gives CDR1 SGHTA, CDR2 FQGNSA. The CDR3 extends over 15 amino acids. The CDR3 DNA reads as TGTGCCAGCAGCTTATCGGGACAGGGTGGCTATGGCTACACCTTC. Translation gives CASSLSGQGGYGYTF.

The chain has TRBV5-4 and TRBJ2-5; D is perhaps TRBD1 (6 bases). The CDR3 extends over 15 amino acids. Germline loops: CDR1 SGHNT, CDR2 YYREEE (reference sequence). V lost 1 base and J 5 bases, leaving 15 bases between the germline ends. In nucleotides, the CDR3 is TGTGCCAGCAGCTTGAGTGTGGCAGGGGTCGAGACCCAGTACTTC. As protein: CASSLSVAGVETQYF.

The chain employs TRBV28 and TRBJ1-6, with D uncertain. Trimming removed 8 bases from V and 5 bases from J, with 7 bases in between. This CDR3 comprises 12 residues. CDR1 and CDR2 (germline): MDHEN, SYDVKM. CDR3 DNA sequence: TGTGCCAGCCAAGGGAATAATTCACCCCTCCACTTT. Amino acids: CASQGNNSPLHF.

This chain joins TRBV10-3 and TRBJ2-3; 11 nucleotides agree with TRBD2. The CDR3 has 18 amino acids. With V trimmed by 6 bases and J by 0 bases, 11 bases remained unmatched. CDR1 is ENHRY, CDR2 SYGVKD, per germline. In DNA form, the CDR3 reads TGTGCCATCAGGTCACTAGCGGGGGTGCAGACTAGCACAGATACGCAGTATTTT. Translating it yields CAIRSLAGVQTSTDTQYF.

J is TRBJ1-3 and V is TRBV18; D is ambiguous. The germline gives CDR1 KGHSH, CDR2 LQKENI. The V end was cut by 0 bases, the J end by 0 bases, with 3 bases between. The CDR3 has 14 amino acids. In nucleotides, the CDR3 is TGTGCCAGCTCACCACCGCTCTCTGGAAACACCATATATTTT. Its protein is CASSPPLSGNTIYF.

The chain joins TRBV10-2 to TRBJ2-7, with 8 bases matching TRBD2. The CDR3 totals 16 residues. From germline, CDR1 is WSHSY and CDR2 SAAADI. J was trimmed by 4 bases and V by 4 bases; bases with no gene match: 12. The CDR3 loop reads CASSGAGGFLGYEQYF. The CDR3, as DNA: TGCGCCAGCAGTGGGGCGGGGGGCTTCCTTGGATACGAGCAGTACTTC.

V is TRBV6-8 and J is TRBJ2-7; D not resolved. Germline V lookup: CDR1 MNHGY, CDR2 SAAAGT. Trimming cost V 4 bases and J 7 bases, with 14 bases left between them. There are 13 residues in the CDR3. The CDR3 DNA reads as TGTGCCAGCAGTTCCGGCCCCTTAGGGGAGCAGTACTTC. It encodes CASSSGPLGEQYF.

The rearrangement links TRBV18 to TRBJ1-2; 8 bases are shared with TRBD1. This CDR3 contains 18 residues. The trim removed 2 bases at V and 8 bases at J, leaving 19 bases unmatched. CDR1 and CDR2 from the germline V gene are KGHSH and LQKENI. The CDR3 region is CASSPAVGTGFNLGGYTF. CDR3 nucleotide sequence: TGTGCCAGCTCACCAGCGGTGGGGACAGGTTTCAATCTCGGGGGCTACACCTTC.

Here the CDR3 DNA reads TGTGCCAGCAGCCTAAGGCGGGGGGGCAAAGATACGCAGTATTTT. Its protein product is CASSLRRGGKDTQYF. The chain is built from TRBV7-3 and TRBJ2-3; TRBD2 matches at 9 bases. The CDR3 has 15 amino acids. The V gene's germline CDR1 is SGHTA and CDR2 FQGTGA. After removal of 5 bases from V and 5 bases from J, the junction contained 8 bases not matched to a gene.

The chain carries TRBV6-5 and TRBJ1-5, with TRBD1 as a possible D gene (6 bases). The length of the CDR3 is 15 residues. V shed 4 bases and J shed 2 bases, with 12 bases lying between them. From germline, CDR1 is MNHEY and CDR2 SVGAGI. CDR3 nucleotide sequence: TGTGCCAGCAGTTCACGTAGACAGGGCAATCAGCCCCAGCATTTT. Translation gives CASSSRRQGNQPQHF.

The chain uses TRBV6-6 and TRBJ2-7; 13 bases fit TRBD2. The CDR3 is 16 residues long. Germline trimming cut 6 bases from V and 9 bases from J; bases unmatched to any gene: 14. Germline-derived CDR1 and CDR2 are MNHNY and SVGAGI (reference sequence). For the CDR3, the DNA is TGTGCCAGCAGCTTCACTAGCGGGGGGGTTGGTAGCGTGCAGTACTTC. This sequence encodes CASSFTSGGVGSVQYF.

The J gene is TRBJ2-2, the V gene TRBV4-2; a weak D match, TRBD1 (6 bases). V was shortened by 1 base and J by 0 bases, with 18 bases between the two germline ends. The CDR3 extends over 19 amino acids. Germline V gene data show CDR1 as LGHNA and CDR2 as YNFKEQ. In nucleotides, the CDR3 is TGTGCCAGCAGCCAAGCTCTGGTCCAGGGGCCTCCGAACACCGGGGAGCTGTTTTTT. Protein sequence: CASSQALVQGPPNTGELFF.

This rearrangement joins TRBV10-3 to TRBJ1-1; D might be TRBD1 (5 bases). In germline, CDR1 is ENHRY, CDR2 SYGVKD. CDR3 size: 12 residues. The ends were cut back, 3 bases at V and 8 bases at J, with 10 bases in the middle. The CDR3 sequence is CAISERPGEAFF. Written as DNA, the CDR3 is TGTGCCATCAGTGAACGGCCAGGGGAAGCTTTCTTT.

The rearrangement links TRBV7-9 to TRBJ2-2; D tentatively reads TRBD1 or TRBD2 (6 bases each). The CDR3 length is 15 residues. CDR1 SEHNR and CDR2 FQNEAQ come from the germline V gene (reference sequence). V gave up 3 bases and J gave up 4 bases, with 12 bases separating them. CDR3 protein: CASSFTGGGTGELFF. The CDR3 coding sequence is TGTGCCAGCAGCTTTACCGGGGGCGGCACCGGGGAGCTGTTTTTT.

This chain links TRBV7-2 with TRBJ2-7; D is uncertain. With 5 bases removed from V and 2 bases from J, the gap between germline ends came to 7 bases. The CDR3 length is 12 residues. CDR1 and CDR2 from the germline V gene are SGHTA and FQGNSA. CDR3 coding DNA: TGTGCCAGCAGCGACCACGCCTACGAGCAGTACTTC. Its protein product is CASSDHAYEQYF.

DNA for the CDR3: TGTGCCAGCAAGACGGGGGACAGGCGCTACAATGAGCAGTTCTTC. Protein: CASKTGDRRYNEQFF. The rearrangement uses TRBV6-5 and TRBJ2-1, with 8 bases lining up with TRBD1. V trimming: 7 bases; J trimming: 3 bases; junction bases outside the gene matches: 8. CDR3 length equals 15 residues. Germline V gene sequence: CDR1 MNHEY, CDR2 SVGAGI.

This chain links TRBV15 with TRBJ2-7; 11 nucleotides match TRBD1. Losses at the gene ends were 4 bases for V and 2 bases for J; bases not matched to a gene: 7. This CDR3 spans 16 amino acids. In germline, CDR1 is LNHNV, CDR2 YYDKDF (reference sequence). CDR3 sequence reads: CATSKLSGQGAYEQYF. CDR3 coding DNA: TGTGCCACCAGCAAGTTGTCGGGACAGGGGGCCTACGAGCAGTACTTC.

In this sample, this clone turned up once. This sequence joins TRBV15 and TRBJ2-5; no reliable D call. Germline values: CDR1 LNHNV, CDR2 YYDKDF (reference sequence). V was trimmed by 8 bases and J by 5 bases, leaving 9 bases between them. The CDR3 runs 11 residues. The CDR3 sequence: CATARVETQYF. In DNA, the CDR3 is TGTGCCACCGCACGGGTGGAGACCCAGTACTTC.

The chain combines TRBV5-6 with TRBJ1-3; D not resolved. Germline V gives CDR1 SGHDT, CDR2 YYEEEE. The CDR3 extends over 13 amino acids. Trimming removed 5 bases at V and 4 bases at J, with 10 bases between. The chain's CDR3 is CASSAVDGNTIYF. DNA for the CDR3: TGTGCCAGCAGTGCCGTTGACGGAAACACCATATATTTT.

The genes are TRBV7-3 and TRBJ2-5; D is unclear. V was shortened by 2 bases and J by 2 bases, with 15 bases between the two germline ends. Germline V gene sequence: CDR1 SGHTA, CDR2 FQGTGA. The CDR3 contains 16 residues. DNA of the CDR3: TGTGCCAGCAGCTTATTATCCCCGGCACCTCAAGAGACCCAGTACTTC. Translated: CASSLLSPAPQETQYF.

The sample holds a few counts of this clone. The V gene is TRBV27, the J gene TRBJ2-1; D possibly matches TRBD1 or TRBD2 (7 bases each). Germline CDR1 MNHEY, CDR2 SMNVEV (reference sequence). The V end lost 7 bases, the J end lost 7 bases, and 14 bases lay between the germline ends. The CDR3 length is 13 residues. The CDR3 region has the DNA TGTGCCAGCACCCCAGGGGGGGGGAATGAGCAGTTCTTC. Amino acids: CASTPGGGNEQFF.

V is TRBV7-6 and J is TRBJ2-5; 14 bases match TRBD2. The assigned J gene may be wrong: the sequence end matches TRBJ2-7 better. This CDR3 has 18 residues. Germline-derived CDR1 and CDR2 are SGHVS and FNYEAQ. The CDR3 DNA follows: TGTGCCAGCAGCTCCTACGCGGGACTAGCGGGGGCCCTATACGAGCAGTACTTC. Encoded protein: CASSSYAGLAGALYEQYF.

CDR3 in amino acids: CAWSPGLGNGYTF. Written as DNA, the CDR3 is TGTGCCTGGAGTCCGGGACTCGGGAATGGCTACACCTTC. V usage is TRBV30 and J usage is TRBJ1-2, with a possible D match to TRBD1 (5 bases). Between the trimmed V and J ends, which lost 2 bases and 6 bases, there was a span of 13 bases. CDR3 length equals 13 residues. Germline CDR1 is GTSNPN and CDR2 is SVGIG (reference sequence).

In nucleotides, the CDR3 is TGTGCCAGCAGCGTAGGGACAGGGGACGCCTACGAGCAGTACTTC. Its protein product is CASSVGTGDAYEQYF. The V gene is TRBV9, the J gene TRBJ2-5, with 9 bases identical to TRBD1. The assigned J gene may be wrong: the sequence end matches TRBJ2-7 better. Germline loops: CDR1 SGDLS, CDR2 YYNGEE. The CDR3 has 15 amino acids.

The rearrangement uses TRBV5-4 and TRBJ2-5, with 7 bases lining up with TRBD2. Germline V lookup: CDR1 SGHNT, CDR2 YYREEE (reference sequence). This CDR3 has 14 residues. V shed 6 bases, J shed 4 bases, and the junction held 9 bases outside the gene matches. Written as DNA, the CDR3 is TGTGCCAGCACACGGGGAGGGTCGGGAGAGACCCAGTACTTC. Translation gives CASTRGGSGETQYF. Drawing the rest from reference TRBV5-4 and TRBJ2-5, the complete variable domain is ETGVTQSPTHLIKTRGQQVTLRCSSQSGHNTVSWYQQALGQGPQFIFQYYREEENGRGNFPPRFSGLQFPNYSSELNVNALELDDSALYLCASTRGGSGETQYFGPGTRLLVL.